The TCR beta chain under discussion was sequenced for a study of blood T cell repertoires in COVID-19. Looking at the study overall: Collection of acute and convalescent COVID-19 samples took place in the United States, Italy and Spain.

Generated by immunoSEQ multiplex PCR, the TCRdb table keeps only in-frame clones and is missing some. The sample carries about 36,000 clones, just over 90% recorded once. Looked up from germline, CDR1 is SGHTA and CDR2 is FQGNSA. V was clipped by 1 base and J by 0 bases, with 7 bases between them. This CDR3 comprises 15 residues. The source material was peripheral blood. The rearrangement links TRBV7-2 to TRBJ2-4; no clear D gene. The clonotype was recovered from a human donor in a cohort sampled during active COVID-19. CDR3 in amino acids: CASSLESLAKNIQYF. Written as DNA, the CDR3 is TGTGCCAGCAGCTTAGAAAGCCTAGCCAAAAACATTCAGTACTTC.